This T cell receptor beta chain originates from a study of cytomegalovirus exposure and HLA in healthy donors. General study results and limits: At a 0.05 false discovery rate, a later analysis found about 17,000 TCR beta sequences to be associated with HLA alleles. Among TCR beta chains, those listed as cytomegalovirus-associated numbered over 150.

A word on this clone: Its antigen is still unknown.

The CDR3 sequence is 13 residues long. CDR1 is MNHEY, CDR2 SMNVEV, per germline (reference sequence). Trimming stripped 2 bases from V and 4 bases from J, with 8 bases between. The PCR used 60 Vbeta and 13 Jbeta primers. Only in-frame clones appear in the TCRdb table, and some are missing; sequencing was by immunoSEQ multiplex PCR. The table records approximately 140,000 clones, 65% to 85% of them present only once. This chain connects TRBV27 to TRBJ1-2; no clear D. Material: PBMCs. This sequence was found in a young woman in good health and CMV-seronegative. The CDR3: CASSLGVAYGYTF. The DNA for the CDR3 is TGTGCCAGCAGTTTAGGAGTTGCCTATGGCTACACCTTC.